This T cell receptor (beta chain) was obtained from a study of response to subunit inactivated influenza vaccine (dated by TCRdb to the late 2010s). General notes on the study: To follow how T cells responded to a trivalent subunit inactivated influenza vaccine, the researchers relied on deep quantitative profiling of the T cell receptor repertoire.

The CDR3 runs 14 residues from the cysteine to the phenylalanine. Of the read, only the CDR3 DNA is kept; its 42 bases are in frame from base 1. The junction shows trimming of 3 bases on V and 1 base on J, plus 9 bases between the germline ends. Looking up the germline V gene (reference sequence) yields CDR1 MNHEY and CDR2 SMNVEV. This clonotype appeared many times. Its antigen target is currently unknown. No qualities accompany the bases; no much larger clone lies one base away. Paper-wide results and their limitations: It was suggested by the authors that each seasonal influenza vaccination may recruit only a limited number of new T cells.

Library preparation employed RT-PCR. The data were produced on an Illumina HiSeq 2500. Using fastp at Q25 and MiXCR, TCRdb reprocessed the public reads and kept productive beta chains. Under each unique CDR3 protein, matching rows form one entry showing the most common genes and DNA. Within this sample are about 800,000 distinct CDR3 sequences, with around 20% of them counted one time only. Roughly 10% of the sample comes from the top ten. The clonotype was recovered from a man in his fifties or sixties who received an inactivated influenza vaccine. Donor details come from another sample of the same person, matched by shared clones. This specimen consisted of PBMCs from blood, obtained less than 6 days after vaccination. This chain joins TRBV27 to TRBJ1-1, with the D gene not clear enough to name. In nucleotides, the sequence is TGTGCCAGCAGTTTCCTCACTGGGAACACTGAAGCTTTCTTT. This translates into CASSFLTGNTEAFF.